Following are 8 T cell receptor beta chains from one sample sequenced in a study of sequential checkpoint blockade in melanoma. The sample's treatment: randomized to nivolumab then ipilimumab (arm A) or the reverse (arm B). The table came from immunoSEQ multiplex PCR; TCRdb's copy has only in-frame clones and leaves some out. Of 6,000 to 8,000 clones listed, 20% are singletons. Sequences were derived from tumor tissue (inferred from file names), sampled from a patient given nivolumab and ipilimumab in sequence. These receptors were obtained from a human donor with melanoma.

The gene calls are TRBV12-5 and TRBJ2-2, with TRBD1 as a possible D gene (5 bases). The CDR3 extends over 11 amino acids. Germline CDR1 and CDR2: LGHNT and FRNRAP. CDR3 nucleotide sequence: TGTGCCTCCCAGGGAACGGGGGAGCTGTTTTTT. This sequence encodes CASQGTGELFF.

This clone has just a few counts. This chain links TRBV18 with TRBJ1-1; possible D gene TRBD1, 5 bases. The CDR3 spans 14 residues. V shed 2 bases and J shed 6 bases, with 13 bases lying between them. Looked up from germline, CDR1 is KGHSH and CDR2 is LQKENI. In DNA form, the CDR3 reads TGTGCCAGCTCACCAGTCCAGGGTTTTTCTGAAGCTTTCTTT. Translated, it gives CASSPVQGFSEAFF.

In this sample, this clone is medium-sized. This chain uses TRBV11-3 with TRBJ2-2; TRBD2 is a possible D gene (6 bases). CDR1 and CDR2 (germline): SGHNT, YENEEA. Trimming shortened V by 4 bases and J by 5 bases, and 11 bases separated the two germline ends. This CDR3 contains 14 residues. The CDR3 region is CASSYQGLTGELFF. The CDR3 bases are TGTGCCAGCAGCTACCAAGGACTAACCGGGGAGCTGTTTTTT. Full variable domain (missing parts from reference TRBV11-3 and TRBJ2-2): EAGVVQSPRYKIIEKKQPVAFWCNPISGHNTLYWYLQNLGQGPELLIRYENEEAVDDSQLPKDRFSAERLKGVDSTLKIQPAELGDSAVYLCASSYQGLTGELFFGEGSRLTVL.

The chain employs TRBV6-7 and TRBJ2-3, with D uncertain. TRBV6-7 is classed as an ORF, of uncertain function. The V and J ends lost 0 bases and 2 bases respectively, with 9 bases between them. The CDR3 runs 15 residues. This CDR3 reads CASSYSQLTTDTQYF. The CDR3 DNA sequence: TGTGCCAGCAGTTACTCGCAACTTACCACAGATACGCAGTATTTT.

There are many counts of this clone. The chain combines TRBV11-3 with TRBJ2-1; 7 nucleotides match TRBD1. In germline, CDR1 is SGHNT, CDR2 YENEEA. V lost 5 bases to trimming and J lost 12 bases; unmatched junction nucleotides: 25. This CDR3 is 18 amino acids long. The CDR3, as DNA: TGTGCCAGCAGCGAACGCTCCCGGACAGGCCCGTCCCGGGACGGGCAGTTCTTC. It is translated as CASSERSRTGPSRDGQFF.

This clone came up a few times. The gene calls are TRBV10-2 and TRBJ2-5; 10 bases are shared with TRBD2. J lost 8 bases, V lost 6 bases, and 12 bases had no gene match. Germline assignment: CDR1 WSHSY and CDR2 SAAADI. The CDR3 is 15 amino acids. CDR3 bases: TGCGCCAGCAGGGGGGGGACCGGGACTAGCGTTACCCAGTACTTC. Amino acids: CASRGGTGTSVTQYF.

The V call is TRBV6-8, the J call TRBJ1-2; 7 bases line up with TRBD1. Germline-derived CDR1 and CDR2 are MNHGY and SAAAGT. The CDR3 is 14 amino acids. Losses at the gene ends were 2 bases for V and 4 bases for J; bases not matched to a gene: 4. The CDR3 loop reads CASSYGRGIYGYTF. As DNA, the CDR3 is TGTGCCAGCAGTTACGGCAGGGGGATCTATGGCTACACCTTC.

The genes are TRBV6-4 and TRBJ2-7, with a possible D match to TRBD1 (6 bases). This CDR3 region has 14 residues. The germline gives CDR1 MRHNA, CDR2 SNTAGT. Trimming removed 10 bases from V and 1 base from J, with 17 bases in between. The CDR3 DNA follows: TGTGCCACCTCCACCGGAACAGGGTCCTACGAGCAGTACTTC. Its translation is CATSTGTGSYEQYF.